The 27 T cell receptor beta chains listed next were all sequenced from one sample in a study of T cell repertoires in cytomegalovirus infection. TCRdb re-analysed the reads in MiXCR, keeping a single row per CDR3 protein. The profile shows 740,000 or so distinct CDR3 sequences, about 40% of them singletons. Sequenced input: PBMCs. All receptors come from a human donor in good health (CMV status not recorded). Some clones in this sample may be carry-over from other donors' samples.

There are a few counts of this clonotype. The chain employs TRBV12-3 or TRBV12-4 and TRBJ1-1; D is undetermined. Trimming pared 3 bases from V and 1 base from J, leaving 18 bases between. CDR3 size: 17 residues. The CDR3, as DNA: TGTGCCAGCAGTTTTCTAAGGGCACGGAAAGGGAACACTGAAGCTTTCTTT. Amino acid sequence: CASSFLRARKGNTEAFF.

Regarding this clonotype: The CDR3 carries no conserved terminal phenylalanine or tryptophan, so it likely arises from a read error. This chain connects TRBV7-6 to TRBJ2-5; D is undetermined. Trimming removed 4 bases from V and 0 bases from J, with 9 bases in between. Germline assignment: CDR1 SGHVS and CDR2 FNYEAQ. CDR3 length: 14 amino acids. DNA of the CDR3: TGTGCCAGCAGCTCCGACCCTTACCAAGAGACCCAGTACTTA. Translated, it gives CASSSDPYQETQYL.

This clonotype occurred many times. DNA for the CDR3: TGTGCCAGTAGTCCACCGGTCGACAGAGACACTGAAGCTTTCTTT. This sequence encodes CASSPPVDRDTEAFF. The V call is TRBV19, the J call TRBJ1-1; D may be TRBD1 (5 bases). Germline CDR1 reads LNHDA; CDR2 reads SQIVND (reference sequence). The CDR3 contains 15 residues. Deletions cut 5 bases from V and 3 bases from J, with 16 bases between.

The chain is built from TRBV3-1 and TRBJ2-6, with D uncertain. Trimming took 4 bases from V and 0 from J, leaving 7 bases between them. The CDR3 runs to 15 residues. Germline V gene data show CDR1 as LGHDT and CDR2 as YNNKEL (reference sequence). CDR3 amino acids: CASSRRTSGANVLTF. CDR3 nucleotide sequence: TGTGCCAGCAGCCGACGGACCTCTGGGGCCAACGTCCTGACTTTC.

This sequence joins TRBV20-1 and TRBJ1-5, with D perhaps TRBD1 (5 bases). CDR1 and CDR2 from the germline V gene are DFQATT and SNEGSKA (reference sequence). The V end lost 3 bases, the J end lost 1 base, and 13 bases lay between the germline ends. The CDR3 spans 15 residues. In nucleotides, the CDR3 is TGCAGTGCTAGCAGGGTTTCAGTAAGCAATCAGCCCCAGCATTTT. Protein product: CSASRVSVSNQPQHF.

This clonotype appeared many times. The rearrangement links TRBV7-6 to TRBJ2-7; tentative D call: TRBD1 (5 bases). CDR1 is SGHVS, CDR2 FNYEAQ, per germline. There are 13 residues in the CDR3. V shed 3 bases and J shed 4 bases, with 10 bases lying between them. CDR3 protein: CASSLGRQYEQYF. The CDR3 DNA follows: TGTGCCAGCAGCTTGGGGCGACAGTACGAGCAGTACTTC.

The J gene is TRBJ2-7, the V gene TRBV5-6, with D possibly TRBD2 on 5 matching bases. The CDR3 has 15 residues. V lost 0 bases and J 3 bases, leaving 13 bases between the germline ends. Germline V gene lookup returns CDR1 SGHDT and CDR2 YYEEEE. DNA for the CDR3: TGTGCCAGCAGCTTGGCTAGCAACCCCAGCTACGAGCAGTACTTC. This gives the protein CASSLASNPSYEQYF.

The V gene is TRBV7-8, the J gene TRBJ2-1, with 13 positions matching TRBD2. With V trimmed by 4 bases and J by 9 bases, 3 bases remained unmatched. This CDR3 comprises 14 residues. Germline-derived CDR1 and CDR2 are SGHVS and FQNEAQ. CDR3 protein: CASSSGLAGVEQFF. Written as DNA, the CDR3 is TGTGCCAGCAGCTCAGGACTAGCGGGAGTTGAGCAGTTCTTC.

This clonotype appeared a few times. This chain joins TRBV5-6 and TRBJ2-7; D may match TRBD1 or TRBD2 (6 bases each). V was shortened by 4 bases and J by 2 bases, with 16 bases between the two germline ends. The CDR3 loop spans 15 amino acids. The germline CDR1 and CDR2 sequences are SGHDT and YYEEEE. The CDR3 region is CASSRDKGRTYEQYF. Written as DNA, the CDR3 is TGTGCCAGCAGCCGGGACAAGGGGAGGACCTACGAGCAGTACTTC.

Notes on this clonotype: A much larger clone differs by one base, so this may be a read error. The missing conserved phenylalanine or tryptophan at the end of this CDR3 makes a read error likely. This chain connects TRBV7-2 to TRBJ2-1; D is uncertain. CDR1 and CDR2 from the germline V gene are SGHTA and FQGNSA. The CDR3 has 11 residues. V was shortened by 5 bases and J by 7 bases, with 6 bases between the two germline ends. Here the CDR3 reads CASSPRNEQFL. The CDR3, as DNA: TGTGCCAGCAGCCCCCGGAATGAGCAGTTCTTA.

There are many counts of this clonotype. The chain uses TRBV7-8 and TRBJ2-1, with D possibly TRBD1 on 6 matching bases. CDR1 is SGHVS, CDR2 FQNEAQ, per germline. This CDR3 has 16 residues. V was trimmed by 5 bases and J by 4 bases, leaving 18 bases between them. Here the CDR3 reads CASSLPRTENYNEQFF. CDR3 bases: TGTGCCAGCAGCCTCCCAAGGACAGAGAATTACAATGAGCAGTTCTTC.

A few counts support this clonotype. J is TRBJ1-5 and V is TRBV7-8, with D perhaps TRBD1 (5 bases). V was trimmed by 5 bases and J by 3 bases, leaving 17 bases between them. Germline V gene lookup returns CDR1 SGHVS and CDR2 FQNEAQ. The CDR3 contains 16 residues. CDR3 residues: CASSPLRQGSNQPQHF. The DNA of the CDR3 is TGTGCCAGCAGCCCACTAAGGCAGGGCTCCAATCAGCCCCAGCATTTT.

This clonotype was detected many times. CDR3 region: CASRTISGYEQYF. The CDR3 DNA sequence: TGTGCCAGCAGGACGATTTCCGGCTACGAGCAGTACTTC. The genes are TRBV28 and TRBJ2-7; D remains ambiguous. This CDR3 comprises 13 residues. The germline V gene encodes CDR1 MDHEN and CDR2 SYDVKM. Trimming shortened V by 6 bases and J by 3 bases, and 12 bases separated the two germline ends. Combining the CDR3 with reference TRBV28 and TRBJ2-7 gives the whole variable domain DVKVTQSSRYLVKRTGEKVFLECVQDMDHENMFWYRQDPGLGLRLIYFSYDVKMKEKGDIPEGYSVSREKKERFSLILESASTNQTSMYLCASRTISGYEQYFGPGTRLTVT.

As for this clonotype: One end of the junction is discordant with germline, which a read error may explain. CDR3 region: CATNRGANTEDFF. The CDR3 DNA reads as TGTGCCACCAACCGGGGGGCGAACACTGAAGATTTCTTT. The chain is built from TRBV19 and TRBJ1-1; D might be TRBD1 (6 bases). Germline-derived CDR1 and CDR2 are LNHDA and SQIVND (reference sequence). This CDR3 is 13 amino acids long.

The chain employs TRBV28 and TRBJ1-6, with 11 bases lining up with TRBD1. CDR1 and CDR2 (germline): MDHEN, SYDVKM. Losses at the gene ends were 3 bases for V and 10 bases for J; bases not matched to a gene: 5. This CDR3 region has 15 residues. The CDR3 sequence: CASSFPDRGRSPLHF. The DNA for the CDR3 is TGTGCCAGCAGTTTCCCGGACAGGGGGCGGTCACCCCTCCACTTT.

As concerns this clonotype: Just one base apart from a much larger clone, this may be a read error. The chain joins TRBV6-6 to TRBJ2-2; 7 positions match TRBD1. The junction had 9 bases not matched to a gene; V was cut back by 6 bases and J by 5 bases. The CDR3 contains 15 residues. Germline CDR1 is MNHNY and CDR2 is SVGAGI (reference sequence). This CDR3 is CASSPDRARTGELFF. CDR3 sequence (DNA): TGTGCCAGCAGCCCAGACAGGGCAAGAACCGGGGAGCTGTTTTTT.

The rearrangement links TRBV28 to TRBJ1-5, with 9 nucleotides matching TRBD1. The trim removed 3 bases at V and 4 bases at J, leaving 10 bases unmatched. Germline-derived CDR1 and CDR2 are MDHEN and SYDVKM. This CDR3 is built from 17 residues. The CDR3, as DNA: TGTGCCAGCAGTTTGATATACCCGGGACAGGGTAATCAGCCCCAGCATTTT. This gives the protein CASSLIYPGQGNQPQHF. Together with reference TRBV28 and TRBJ1-5, the CDR3 gives the full variable domain: DVKVTQSSRYLVKRTGEKVFLECVQDMDHENMFWYRQDPGLGLRLIYFSYDVKMKEKGDIPEGYSVSREKKERFSLILESASTNQTSMYLCASSLIYPGQGNQPQHFGDGTRLSIL.

The chain is built from TRBV7-8 and TRBJ2-1; perhaps TRBD2 as D (5 bases). This CDR3 spans 12 amino acids. Trimming stripped 1 base from V and 15 bases from J, with 13 bases between. Per germline, CDR1 SGHVS and CDR2 FQNEAQ. CDR3 nucleotides: TGTGCCAGCAGCTTAGACGCGGGCCTGGGGTTCTTC. The encoded protein is CASSLDAGLGFF.

There are a few counts of this clonotype. This rearrangement joins TRBV4-1 to TRBJ1-4; D perhaps matches TRBD1 (5 bases). Deletions cut 8 bases from V and 8 bases from J, with 12 bases between. The CDR3 has 12 amino acids. Germline lookup yields CDR1 MGHRA and CDR2 YSYEKL. CDR3 region: CASRGMGEKLFF. CDR3 sequence (DNA): TGCGCCAGCCGGGGCATGGGGGAAAAACTGTTTTTT.

The chain couples TRBV7-6 to TRBJ1-2; no firm D call. There are 14 residues in the CDR3. CDR1 is SGHVS, CDR2 FNYEAQ, per germline. Deletions cut 4 bases from V and 5 bases from J, with 14 bases between. For the CDR3, the DNA is TGTGCCAGCAGCTCCGAACGGAGGTTTTATGGCTACACCTTC. Translating gives CASSSERRFYGYTF.

The rearrangement links TRBV2 to TRBJ1-2; possibly TRBD1 for D (6 bases). CDR1 and CDR2 from the germline V gene are SNHLY and FYNNEI. The CDR3 length is 15 residues. V gave up 0 bases and J gave up 8 bases, with 16 bases separating them. CDR3 coding DNA: TGTGCCAGCAGTGAAGCTCTGGGGGCCACAAGGGGCTACACCTTC. This codes for CASSEALGATRGYTF.

This clonotype was observed at least ten times. This sequence joins TRBV7-6 and TRBJ2-1; 8 bases align to TRBD1. From germline, CDR1 is SGHVS and CDR2 FNYEAQ. This CDR3 is built from 17 residues. The V gene end was trimmed by 5 bases and the J gene end by 8 bases; junction bases not matched to a gene: 17. CDR3 amino acids: CASSLKTGTGLPHEQFF. In DNA form, the CDR3 reads TGTGCCAGCAGCCTCAAAACCGGGACAGGATTACCCCATGAGCAGTTCTTC.

This chain connects TRBV19 to TRBJ1-4; a weak D match, TRBD1 (5 bases). Trimming stripped 2 bases from V and 7 bases from J, with 20 bases between. The germline V gene has CDR1 LNHDA and CDR2 SQIVND (reference sequence). This CDR3 comprises 17 residues. CDR3 nucleotide sequence: TGTGCCAGTAGTATAAGAGGAAGAGGGGCGCTGGGTGAAAAACTGTTTTTT. This gives the protein CASSIRGRGALGEKLFF.

As to this clonotype: A single base separates this from a much larger clone, so it may be a read error. Since the CDR3 does not end with the conserved phenylalanine or tryptophan, this likely comes from a read error. The chain uses TRBV28 and TRBJ2-5; 11 nucleotides agree with TRBD2. Trimming removed 5 bases from V and 0 bases from J; junction bases left unmatched: 5. This CDR3 is 16 amino acids long. Germline CDR1 reads MDHEN; CDR2 reads SYDVKM. The CDR3 coding sequence is TGTGCCAGCAGTCAACTAGCGGGAGCCAACCAAGAGACCCAGTACTGC. It is translated as CASSQLAGANQETQYC.

This clonotype was counted a few times. The chain's CDR3 is CASSFRAGGPRTGELFF. For the CDR3, the DNA is TGTGCCAGCAGCTTCCGAGCGGGAGGGCCCCGCACCGGGGAGCTGTTTTTT. The chain employs TRBV7-2 and TRBJ2-2; 10 bases are a match to TRBD2. Germline V lookup: CDR1 SGHTA, CDR2 FQGNSA. This CDR3 is 17 amino acids long. The J segment lost 4 bases and the V segment lost 3 bases, leaving 8 bases of the junction unmatched.

V and J are TRBV2 and TRBJ1-1; TRBD1 agrees at 7 bases. The CDR3 totals 14 residues. The germline V gene encodes CDR1 SNHLY and CDR2 FYNNEI. The ends lost 9 bases at V and 6 bases at J; junction bases unmatched: 13. CDR3 sequence (DNA): TGTGCCAGACCCTCCGGGACAGAGATCGCTGAAGCTTTCTTT. Encoded protein: CARPSGTEIAEAFF.

This clonotype was counted between two and nine times. J is TRBJ1-2 and V is TRBV7-8; D is undetermined. This CDR3 comprises 14 residues. Trimming took 2 bases from V and 3 from J, leaving 10 bases between them. Per the germline V gene, CDR1 is SGHVS and CDR2 is FQNEAQ. Here the CDR3 reads CASSLYGVDYGYTF. For the CDR3, the DNA is TGTGCCAGCAGCTTATACGGGGTTGACTATGGCTACACCTTC.